What follows is one TCR beta chain and its context. This sample was included in a study of identical twins. TCRdb reprocessed the 5' RACE reads via MiXCR and lists one record per CDR3 protein. This sample has nearly 900,000 distinct CDR3 sequences, with roughly 12% found just once. The V end was cut by 1 base, the J end by 8 bases, with 15 bases between. The CDR3 runs to 15 residues. Germline CDR1 SEHNR, CDR2 FQNEAQ (reference sequence). This same sample was also taken into another study, of yellow fever vaccine responses in identical twins.

This TCR came from a woman between 18 and 30 years old in good health. The material sequenced was PBMCs. J is TRBJ2-1 and V is TRBV7-9, with a tentative D call TRBD2 (5 bases). The chain's CDR3 is CASSLVLARSDEQFF. CDR3 in DNA: TGTGCCAGCAGCTTAGTCCTAGCTCGGAGCGATGAGCAGTTCTTC.